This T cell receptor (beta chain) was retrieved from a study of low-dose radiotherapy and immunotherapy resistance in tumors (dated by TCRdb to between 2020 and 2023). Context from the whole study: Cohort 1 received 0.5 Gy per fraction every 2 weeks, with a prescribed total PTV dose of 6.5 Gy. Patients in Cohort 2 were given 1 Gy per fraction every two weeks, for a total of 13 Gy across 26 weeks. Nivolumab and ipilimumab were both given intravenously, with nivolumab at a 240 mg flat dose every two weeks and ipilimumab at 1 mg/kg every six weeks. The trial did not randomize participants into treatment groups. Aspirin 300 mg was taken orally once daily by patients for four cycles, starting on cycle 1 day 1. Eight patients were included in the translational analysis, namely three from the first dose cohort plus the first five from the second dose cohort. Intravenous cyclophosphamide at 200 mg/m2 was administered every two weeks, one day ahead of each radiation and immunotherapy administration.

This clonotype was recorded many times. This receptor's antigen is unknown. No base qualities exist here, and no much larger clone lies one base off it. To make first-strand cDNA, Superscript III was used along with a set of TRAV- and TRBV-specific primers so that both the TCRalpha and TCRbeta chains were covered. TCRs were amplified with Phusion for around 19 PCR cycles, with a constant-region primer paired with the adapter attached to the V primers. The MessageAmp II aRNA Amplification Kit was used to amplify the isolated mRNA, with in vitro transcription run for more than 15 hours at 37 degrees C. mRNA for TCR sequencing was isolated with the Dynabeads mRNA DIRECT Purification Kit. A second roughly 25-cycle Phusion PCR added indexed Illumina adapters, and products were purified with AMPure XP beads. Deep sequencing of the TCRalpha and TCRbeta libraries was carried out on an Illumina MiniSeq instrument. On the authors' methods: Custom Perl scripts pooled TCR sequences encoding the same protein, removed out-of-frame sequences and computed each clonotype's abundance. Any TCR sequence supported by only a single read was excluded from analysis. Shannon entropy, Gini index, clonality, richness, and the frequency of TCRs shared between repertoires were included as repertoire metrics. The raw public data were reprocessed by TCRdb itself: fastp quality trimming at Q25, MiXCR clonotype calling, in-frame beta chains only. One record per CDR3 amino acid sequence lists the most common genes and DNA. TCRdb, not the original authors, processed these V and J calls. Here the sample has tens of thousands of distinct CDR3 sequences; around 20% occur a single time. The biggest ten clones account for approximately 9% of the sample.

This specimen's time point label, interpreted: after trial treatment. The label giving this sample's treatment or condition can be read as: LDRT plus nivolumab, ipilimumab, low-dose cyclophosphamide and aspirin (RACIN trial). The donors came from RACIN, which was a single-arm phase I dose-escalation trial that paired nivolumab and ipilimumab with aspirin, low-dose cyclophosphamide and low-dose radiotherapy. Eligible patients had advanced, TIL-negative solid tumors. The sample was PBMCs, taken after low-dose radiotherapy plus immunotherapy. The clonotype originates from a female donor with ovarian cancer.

CDR3 loop: CASSPQGGELFF. The DNA sequence follows: TGCGCCAGCAGCCCCCAAGGAGGGGAGCTGTTTTTT. The chain is encoded by TRBV4-1 joined to TRBJ2-2, with the D gene call left open. In the germline V gene, CDR1 corresponds to MGHRA and CDR2 to YSYEKL. Counted from cysteine to phenylalanine, this CDR3 has 12 amino acids. Left in the record is the CDR3 DNA by itself, 36 bases read in frame from the first base. A distance of 8 bases separates the germline ends of V and J, which lose 4 bases and 8 bases respectively.